This is a list of T cell receptor beta chains from one sample in a study of T cells in Graves' hyperthyroidism and ophthalmopathy. In TCRdb, the multiplex PCR reads were re-called with MiXCR into one record per CDR3 protein. The sample yields around 340,000 distinct CDR3 sequences, around 17% seen once. Sequenced material: blood. All receptors come from a man between 25 and 39 years old with Graves' hyperthyroidism. The CDR3 runs from the conserved cysteine through the conserved F or W. The D gene is left open where the match is weak. For some rows the clone size is stated as once, few or many, or as a class when expanded; others skip it.

NA	many	TRBV10-1	TRBJ2-7	CASSLDGGGEQYF	TGCGCCAGCTCCTTGGACGGGGGAGGTGAGCAGTACTTC
TRBD2	NA	TRBV11-2	TRBJ2-3	CASSLLAGADGDAQYF	TGTGCCAGCAGCTTATTAGCGGGAGCGGATGGAGATGCGCAGTATTTT
NA	few	TRBV11-2	TRBJ2-7	CASSLSAAGTYEQYF	TGTGCCAGCAGCTTATCTGCTGCAGGGACCTACGAGCAGTACTTC
TRBD1	NA	TRBV4-1	TRBJ1-4	CASSQVTGTGHEKLFF	TGCGCCAGCAGCCAAGTTACCGGGACAGGGCATGAAAAACTGTTTTTT
NA	many	TRBV11-2	TRBJ2-7	CASSLRQGPGGEQYF	TGTGCCAGCAGCCTACGACAGGGGCCGGGGGGAGAGCAGTACTTC
TRBD2	few	TRBV3-1	TRBJ2-7	CASSLKVAGVKYEQYF	TGTGCCAGCAGCCTTAAAGTAGCGGGAGTTAAGTACGAGCAGTACTTC
NA	many	TRBV11-2	TRBJ1-2	CASSYFRDPGYTF	TGTGCCAGCAGCTATTTCAGGGATCCTGGCTACACCTTC
TRBD2	many	TRBV12-3/TRBV12-4	TRBJ2-3	CASSPRLASLTDTQYF	TGTGCCAGCAGTCCTCGACTAGCGAGCCTGACAGATACGCAGTATTTT
TRBD1	many	TRBV5-1	TRBJ1-1	CASSSRTGNEAFF	TGCGCCAGCAGCTCAAGGACAGGGAATGAAGCTTTCTTT
NA	many	TRBV12-5	TRBJ2-1	CASAMWDNEQFF	TGTGCTAGTGCCATGTGGGACAATGAGCAGTTCTTC
TRBD1	NA	TRBV14	TRBJ2-2	CASSQRFGTGGLGGELFF	TGTGCCAGCAGCCAGCGCTTCGGGACAGGGGGCTTAGGCGGGGAGCTGTTTTTT
TRBD1	many	TRBV7-9	TRBJ2-1	CASSLDRGLRNEQFF	TGTGCCAGCAGCTTAGACAGGGGGCTACGCAATGAGCAGTTCTTC
NA	NA	TRBV20-1	TRBJ1-1	CSARDWRESEAFF	TGCAGTGCTAGAGATTGGCGAGAGTCTGAAGCTTTCTTT
NA	many	TRBV27	TRBJ2-6	CASSLSASGANVLTF	TGTGCCAGCAGTTTATCAGCCTCTGGGGCCAACGTCCTGACTTTC
NA	NA	TRBV7-6	TRBJ1-1	CASSFYTGTFTEAFF	TGTGCCAGCAGCTTCTATACCGGGACGTTCACTGAAGCTTTCTTT
NA	many	TRBV3-1	TRBJ2-1	CASSQSGIQHPNEQFF	TGTGCCAGCAGCCAAAGTGGTATACAGCATCCCAATGAGCAGTTCTTC
TRBD1	many	TRBV12-3/TRBV12-4	TRBJ2-7	CASRPGGQGTYEQYF	TGTGCCAGCAGACCCGGGGGACAGGGAACCTACGAGCAGTACTTC
NA	few	TRBV5-6	TRBJ1-2	CASSLPPGGYTF	TGTGCCAGCAGCTTGCCCCCAGGTGGCTACACCTTC
NA	many	TRBV5-1	TRBJ2-7	CASSWGKGQYF	TGCGCCAGCAGCTGGGGTAAAGGGCAGTACTTC
NA	many	TRBV12-3/TRBV12-4	TRBJ2-3	CASSFKDTQYF	TGTGCCAGCAGTTTCAAAGATACGCAGTATTTT
NA	NA	TRBV14	TRBJ2-5	CASSHLSGEETQYF	TGTGCCAGCAGCCACCTTAGCGGAGAAGAGACCCAGTACTTC
TRBD1	NA	TRBV20-1	TRBJ2-7	CSAARTGGFNEQYF	TGCAGTGCTGCCCGGACAGGGGGGTTCAACGAGCAGTACTTC
NA	few	TRBV2	TRBJ2-3	CASSRQISTDTQYF	TGTGCCAGCTCTCGGCAGATAAGCACAGATACGCAGTATTTT
NA	many	TRBV4-2	TRBJ1-2	CASSQDGSTNYGYTF	TGTGCCAGCAGCCAAGATGGCAGCACTAACTATGGCTACACCTTC
NA	NA	TRBV13	TRBJ2-7	CASSPGPGVAYEQYF	TGTGCCAGCAGCCCCGGACCAGGGGTGGCCTACGAGCAGTACTTC
NA	NA	TRBV5-1	TRBJ2-7	CASSLAPEQAYEQYF	TGCGCCAGCAGCTTGGCCCCTGAACAGGCCTACGAGCAGTACTTC
TRBD2	NA	TRBV2	TRBJ2-2	CASSPLSSGRGNTGELFF	TGTGCCAGCAGTCCCTTATCTAGCGGGAGAGGGAACACCGGGGAGCTGTTTTTT
TRBD1	many	TRBV28	TRBJ1-1	CATYTGEDTEAFF	TGTGCCACCTATACAGGGGAGGACACTGAAGCTTTCTTT
NA	many	TRBV12-3/TRBV12-4	TRBJ2-3	CASSPPGDTQYF	TGTGCCAGCAGTCCTCCCGGGGATACGCAGTATTTT
NA	NA	TRBV15	TRBJ1-2	CATSRDNPAEPTNYGYTF	TGTGCCACCAGCAGAGATAATCCGGCGGAGCCCACTAACTATGGCTACACCTTC
NA	many	TRBV30	TRBJ1-6	CAWSRHRSGGSPLHF	TGTGCCTGGAGTAGACACAGATCGGGAGGGTCACCCCTCCACTTT
NA	many	TRBV30	TRBJ1-3	CAWSVKFYSGNTIYF	TGTGCCTGGAGTGTAAAGTTCTACTCTGGAAACACCATATATTTT
NA	NA	TRBV29-1	TRBJ1-1	CSVVDILTNTEAFF	TGCAGCGTGGTGGACATACTGACGAACACTGAAGCTTTCTTT
NA	NA	TRBV20-1	TRBJ2-5	CSALQETQYF	TGCAGTGCTCTTCAAGAGACCCAGTACTTC
TRBD1	few	TRBV5-8	TRBJ2-3	CASSSNGQGPPLSTDTQYF	TGTGCCAGCAGCTCTAACGGACAGGGCCCGCCACTAAGCACAGATACGCAGTATTTT
TRBD2	few	TRBV12-3/TRBV12-4	TRBJ2-1	CASIPTSGSNEQFF	TGTGCCAGCATCCCGACTAGCGGGAGTAATGAGCAGTTCTTC
NA	NA	TRBV5-1	TRBJ2-3	CASRRDFADTQYF	TGCGCCAGCAGACGGGACTTTGCAGATACGCAGTATTTT
NA	NA	TRBV24-1	TRBJ2-1	CATSPRETYNEQFF	TGTGCCACCAGTCCCAGGGAGACCTACAATGAGCAGTTCTTC
TRBD2	many	TRBV11-3	TRBJ2-1	CASSSTSGRGNEQFF	TGTGCCAGCAGCTCGACTAGCGGGAGGGGGAATGAGCAGTTCTTC
NA	many	TRBV20-1	TRBJ1-1	CSAPRGSEAFF	TGCAGTGCCCCCAGGGGTTCTGAAGCTTTCTTT
TRBD2	many	TRBV20-1	TRBJ2-3	CSASSSGRASTDTQYF	TGCAGTGCTTCCTCTAGCGGGAGGGCCTCCACAGATACGCAGTATTTT
NA	NA	TRBV15	TRBJ1-5	CATSSGNRGNQPQHF	TGTGCCACCAGCAGTGGGAATAGAGGCAATCAGCCCCAGCATTTT
NA	NA	TRBV3-1	TRBJ2-5	CASSSMGEVGTQYF	TGTGCCAGCAGCTCGATGGGAGAGGTAGGGACCCAGTACTTC
NA	many	TRBV11-2	TRBJ1-3	CASSLDVGRAGGNTIYF	TGTGCCAGCAGCTTAGATGTCGGCAGGGCGGGTGGAAACACCATATATTTT
NA	many	TRBV30	TRBJ2-5	CAWSDGRGVRGETQYF	TGTGCCTGGAGTGACGGTCGTGGGGTAAGGGGAGAGACCCAGTACTTC
NA	NA	TRBV5-1	TRBJ2-3	CASSLVTALVNTDTQYF	TGCGCCAGCAGCTTGGTTACAGCGCTAGTAAACACAGATACGCAGTATTTT
NA	NA	TRBV28	TRBJ2-6	CASSSPASGANVLTF	TGTGCCAGCAGCTCCCCGGCCTCTGGGGCCAACGTCCTGACTTTC
NA	NA	TRBV12-3/TRBV12-4	TRBJ2-2	CASSDEGGTGELFF	TGTGCCAGCAGTGATGAAGGGGGGACCGGGGAGCTGTTTTTT
NA	NA	TRBV19	TRBJ1-2	CASSIDEGSPNYGYTF	TGTGCCAGTAGTATAGATGAAGGCAGCCCTAACTATGGCTACACCTTC
NA	NA	TRBV3-1	TRBJ2-7	CASSQDQFTGGDEQYF	TGTGCCAGCAGCCAAGACCAGTTTACGGGGGGCGACGAGCAGTACTTC
NA	few	TRBV20-1	TRBJ1-6	CSASREGGSYNSPLHF	TGCAGTGCTAGTAGGGAGGGAGGCTCCTATAATTCACCCCTCCACTTT
NA	many	TRBV27	TRBJ1-5	CASGENSNQPQHF	TGTGCCAGCGGGGAAAATAGCAATCAGCCCCAGCATTTT
TRBD2	many	TRBV6-5	TRBJ2-1	CASSYSGGRDYNEQFF	TGTGCCAGCAGTTACTCGGGCGGGAGGGACTACAATGAGCAGTTCTTC
TRBD2	many	TRBV3-1	TRBJ2-5	CASTALAGGFRRETQYF	TGTGCCAGCACAGCTCTAGCGGGAGGGTTTAGACGAGAGACCCAGTACTTC
TRBD1	few	TRBV20-1	TRBJ1-1	CSARDNRAGRGWHTEAFF	TGCAGTGCTAGAGATAATAGGGCGGGCAGGGGGTGGCACACTGAAGCTTTCTTT